This TCR beta chain was obtained from a study of T cell changes during pregnancy in multiple sclerosis (dated by TCRdb to about 2019). Background on the whole study: Changes in the T cell repertoire over the course of pregnancy were examined in this study in women with multiple sclerosis.

The library was produced with the immunoSEQ multiplex PCR assay. TCRdb's version of the immuneACCESS table is confined to in-frame rearrangements and falls short of the full clone set. An unresolved V gene accounts for under half of the shortfall where checked; the remainder is of unknown origin. The sample table shows 13,000 or so clones, and approximately 95% are seen once. The ten largest clones take up over 2.5% of the sample. V is clipped by 2 bases and J by 9 bases, and the sequence between their germline boundaries is 17 bases long. The CDR3 covers 16 residues, taking in both the cysteine and the phenylalanine. The kept DNA is CDR3 alone, 48 bases in frame from the first base. The germline V gene (reference sequence) sets CDR1 to PRHDT and CDR2 to FYEKMQ. In regard to this clone: Its recognized antigen is unknown. No much larger clone exists at a distance of one base, and base qualities are not known.

This chain is built from TRBV13 and TRBJ1-6; a tentative D match to TRBD1 spans 6 bases. The sample was peripheral blood, taken in the second trimester of pregnancy. This TCR derives from a female donor in good health, enrolled as a control in a pregnancy study. The DNA is as follows: TGTGCCAGCAGCTTATTTGGCCGGGACAACTTTTCACCCCTCCACTTT. It is translated as CASSLFGRDNFSPLHF.